Sequencing of this T cell receptor (beta chain) was carried out in a study of technical replicates of blood from a handful of donors. Produced via immunoSEQ multiplex PCR; TCRdb's table is partial and in-frame only. The data contain tens of thousands of clones, roughly 98% of them seen just once; the ten biggest clones take up roughly 0.17%. Trimming left V 6 bases short and J 1 base short, with 10 bases between. This CDR3 comprises 13 residues. CDR1 and CDR2 from the germline V gene are LNHDA and SQIVND (reference sequence). This receptor was obtained from a human donor in good health. The V call is TRBV19, the J call TRBJ2-7; a possible D gene is TRBD1 (6 bases). The specimen was T cells isolated from PBMCs. CDR3 coding DNA: TGTGCCAGTAGCTGGACAGTTTCCTACGAGCAGTACTTC. Translating it yields CASSWTVSYEQYF.